What follows are 23 T cell receptor beta chains derived from one specimen sequenced in a study of cytomegalovirus exposure and HLA in healthy donors. The PCR contained 60 Vbeta and 13 Jbeta primers. The data were produced by immunoSEQ multiplex PCR, yet TCRdb's version contains in-frame clones alone and is incomplete. The sample has 150,000 or so clones; just under 80% are singletons. The sample was PBMCs. The receptors were gathered from a man aged 18-30 years in good health and CMV-seropositive.

This chain uses TRBV7-6 with TRBJ1-4, with TRBD1 identical over 10 bases. This CDR3 spans 17 amino acids. CDR1 is SGHVS and CDR2 is FNYEAQ in the germline V gene. V was clipped by 5 bases and J by 0 bases; unmatched bases: 6. The CDR3: CASSLRTGGSTNEKLFF. CDR3 in DNA: TGTGCCAGCAGCCTACGGACAGGGGGATCAACTAATGAAAAACTGTTTTTT.

The chain uses TRBV13 and TRBJ2-2, with D maybe TRBD2 (6 bases). Trimming cost V 5 bases and J 5 bases, with 12 bases left between them. There are 14 residues in the CDR3. Germline CDR1 and CDR2: PRHDT and FYEKMQ (reference sequence). CDR3 DNA sequence: TGTGCCAGCAGCGACGGAGGGGCTACCGGGGAGCTGTTTTTT. Protein sequence: CASSDGGATGELFF.

The J gene is TRBJ1-1, the V gene TRBV9; a possible D gene is TRBD1 (5 bases). CDR1 and CDR2 (germline): SGDLS, YYNGEE. The CDR3 covers 16 residues. The ends were cut back, 3 bases at V and 2 bases at J, with 17 bases in the middle. CDR3: CASSAHPRVGNTEAFF. Written as DNA, the CDR3 is TGTGCCAGCAGCGCGCACCCCAGGGTTGGTAACACTGAAGCTTTCTTT.

The rearrangement uses TRBV5-6 and TRBJ1-1, with TRBD1 matching 8 bases. Germline CDR1 reads SGHDT; CDR2 reads YYEEEE. V lost 1 base and J lost 7; bases outside the gene matches: 3. The CDR3 loop spans 13 amino acids. The CDR3 sequence: CASSLQGAVEAFF. For the CDR3, the DNA is TGTGCCAGCAGCTTGCAGGGGGCGGTTGAAGCTTTCTTT.

This clone was found once. One end of the junction is discordant with germline, which a read error may explain. The V call is TRBV18, the J call TRBJ2-1; 8 nucleotides match TRBD2. CDR3 length: 14 amino acids. Germline V gives CDR1 KGHSH, CDR2 LQKENI. The CDR3 sequence is CASSPGGAGVVLLF. The CDR3 DNA is TGTGCCAGCTCACCGGGAGGAGCGGGAGTAGTCCTTCTCTTC.

V usage is TRBV6-1 and J usage is TRBJ1-5; D possibly corresponds to TRBD1 (5 bases). Germline CDR1 reads MNHNS; CDR2 reads SASEGT. CDR3 size: 13 residues. Trimming shortened V by 7 bases and J by 4 bases, and 11 bases separated the two germline ends. In DNA form, the CDR3 reads TGTGCCAGCATGGACACCTATAATCAGCCCCAGCATTTT. This sequence encodes CASMDTYNQPQHF.

The CDR3 DNA is TGCGCCAGCAGCCAAGATCCAACCGGGACTAGCTTACGCGAGCAGTACTTC. As protein: CASSQDPTGTSLREQYF. V is TRBV4-1 and J is TRBJ2-7; TRBD2 aligns across 9 bases. CDR3 size: 17 residues. The V segment lost 0 bases and the J segment 6 bases; nucleotides outside the gene matches: 12. Germline lookup yields CDR1 MGHRA and CDR2 YSYEKL.

The rearrangement uses TRBV2 and TRBJ2-7, with no clear D. The CDR3 runs to 13 residues. V was pared by 6 bases and J by 2 bases, with 11 bases between. Germline V gives CDR1 SNHLY, CDR2 FYNNEI. CDR3 nucleotides: TGTGCCAGCAGGGTAGATGGTACCTACGAGCAGTACTTC. Its protein product is CASRVDGTYEQYF.

This chain uses TRBV4-1 with TRBJ2-3, with D maybe TRBD2 (7 bases). Germline loops: CDR1 MGHRA, CDR2 YSYEKL. V lost 0 bases and J lost 6, with 19 bases in between. CDR3 length equals 17 residues. In DNA form, the CDR3 reads TGCGCCAGCAGCCAAGATATTCAGTGGGGGGGCCGCGATACGCAGTATTTT. It yields the protein CASSQDIQWGGRDTQYF.

The V call is TRBV10-3, the J call TRBJ2-5; unclear D gene. The J call is in doubt because the DNA end fits TRBJ2-7 better. This CDR3 comprises 11 residues. Germline lookup yields CDR1 ENHRY and CDR2 SYGVKD. The CDR3, as DNA: TGTGCCATCAGTGAGGCCTACGAGCAGTACTTC. Encoded protein: CAISEAYEQYF.

This chain uses TRBV4-1 with TRBJ2-1; 10 nucleotides match TRBD1. V shed 0 bases and J 3 bases; nucleotides not matched to a gene: 5. In germline, CDR1 is MGHRA, CDR2 YSYEKL. This CDR3 comprises 17 residues. In DNA form, the CDR3 reads TGCGCCAGCAGCCAAGATTCCGGGACAGGGGACTACAATGAGCAGTTCTTC. It specifies CASSQDSGTGDYNEQFF.

On this clone: The CDR3 does not end in the conserved phenylalanine or tryptophan, so this is likely a read error. The chain uses TRBV5-1 and TRBJ1-6; 7 bases are shared with TRBD1. CDR1 is SGHRS and CDR2 is YFSETQ in the germline V gene. The CDR3 extends over 16 amino acids. J was trimmed by 4 bases and V by 10 bases; bases with no gene match: 14. The CDR3, as DNA: TGCGCCTGGGGTCCGGGGGGGACAGTTTATAATTCACCCCTCCACCTT. This codes for CAWGPGGTVYNSPLHL.

V and J are TRBV5-5 and TRBJ2-1; D perhaps matches TRBD2 (6 bases). The germline gives CDR1 SGHKS, CDR2 YYEKEE (reference sequence). V was cut by 4 bases and J by 4 bases, with 9 bases left in between. The CDR3 totals 13 residues. In nucleotides, the CDR3 is TGTGCCAGCAGCCATGGGACTTACAATGAGCAGTTCTTC. Its protein product is CASSHGTYNEQFF.

As concerns this clone: This CDR3 is missing its conserved last phenylalanine or tryptophan, likely due to a read error. The chain combines TRBV2 with TRBJ1-6, with a possible D match to TRBD1 (6 bases). From germline, CDR1 is SNHLY and CDR2 FYNNEI. The CDR3 spans 17 residues. Trimming cost V 6 bases and J 0 bases, with 15 bases left between them. The CDR3 nucleotides are TGTGCCAGCAGCCCGGACAGTTTGGGCTCCTATAATTCACCCCTCCACCTT. Protein: CASSPDSLGSYNSPLHL.

This sequence joins TRBV4-2 and TRBJ1-2; TRBD1 is a possible D gene (5 bases). Germline V CDR1 and CDR2: LGHNA, YNFKEQ. Trimming stripped 4 bases from V and 6 bases from J, with 18 bases between. The CDR3 sequence is 15 residues long. CDR3 amino acids: CASSPGHGSVDGYTF. In DNA form, the CDR3 reads TGTGCCAGCAGCCCAGGGCATGGGTCCGTAGATGGCTACACCTTC.

This chain connects TRBV2 to TRBJ2-1; D may be TRBD2 (5 bases). In germline, CDR1 is SNHLY, CDR2 FYNNEI. The CDR3 contains 14 residues. Trimming took 6 bases from V and 2 from J, leaving 11 bases between them. The CDR3 DNA sequence: TGTGCCAGCAGCGGACCCGGGACCTACAATGAGCAGTTCTTC. Amino acid sequence: CASSGPGTYNEQFF.

The rearrangement joins TRBV5-1 to TRBJ1-4, with 7 bases aligning to TRBD1. The V and J ends lost 2 bases and 5 bases, in that order; junction bases with no gene match: 9. The CDR3 consists of 16 residues. Germline lookup yields CDR1 SGHRS and CDR2 YFSETQ. CDR3 DNA sequence: TGCGCCAGCAGCTTAGGACAGGTGGCAGTAAATGAAAAACTGTTTTTT. Its translation: CASSLGQVAVNEKLFF. Complete variable domain (other parts from reference TRBV5-1 and TRBJ1-4): KAGVTQTPRYLIKTRGQQVTLSCSPISGHRSVSWYQQTPGQGLQFLFEYFSETQRNKGNFPGRFSGRQFSNSRSEMNVSTLELGDSALYLCASSLGQVAVNEKLFFGSGTQLSVL.

V is TRBV6-6 and J is TRBJ1-4; weak D call: TRBD1 (6 bases). The CDR3 contains 15 residues. Trimming cost V 6 bases and J 4 bases, with 15 bases left between them. Germline CDR1 reads MNHNY; CDR2 reads SVGAGI (reference sequence). The CDR3 here is CASSPTDSINEKLFF. In nucleotides, the CDR3 is TGTGCCAGCAGCCCCACGGACAGCATTAATGAAAAACTGTTTTTT.

The chain links TRBV5-4 to TRBJ2-1; TRBD2 matches 8 bases. The germline V gene has CDR1 SGHNT and CDR2 YYREEE (reference sequence). V trimming: 4 bases; J trimming: 4 bases; junction bases outside the gene matches: 19. This CDR3 comprises 19 residues. The CDR3 is CASSIPGTSGERGYNEQFF. CDR3 DNA: TGTGCCAGCAGCATTCCCGGGACTAGTGGGGAAAGGGGATACAATGAGCAGTTCTTC.

Written as DNA, the CDR3 is TGTGCCAGCAGCCCCGGGACAGAGGCCAATCAGCCCCAGCATTTT. This translates into CASSPGTEANQPQHF. The V and J genes are TRBV9 and TRBJ1-5, with TRBD1 matching 7 bases. Per germline, CDR1 SGDLS and CDR2 YYNGEE. CDR3 length: 15 residues. J was trimmed by 3 bases and V by 4 bases; bases with no gene match: 7.

The gene calls are TRBV7-2 and TRBJ2-7; D gene uncertain. The length of the CDR3 is 14 residues. CDR1 and CDR2 (germline): SGHTA, FQGNSA. The V gene lost 5 bases and the J gene lost 3 bases, with 14 bases spanning the gap. CDR3 in DNA: TGTGCCAGCAGCCCTAATGCCGGTCGCTACGAGCAGTACTTC. It yields the protein CASSPNAGRYEQYF.

This clone has more than one count but fewer than ten. The chain employs TRBV25-1 and TRBJ1-1; tentative D call: TRBD1 (6 bases). This CDR3 spans 16 amino acids. V shed 2 bases and J shed 6 bases, with 19 bases lying between them. Per germline, CDR1 MGHDK and CDR2 SYGVNS. The CDR3 loop is CASSERRGKGHPEAFF. For the CDR3, the DNA is TGTGCCAGCAGTGAACGAAGGGGGAAGGGTCACCCTGAAGCTTTCTTT.

The CDR3 region is CASSGGVRANVLTF. For the CDR3, the DNA is TGTGCCAGTTCGGGGGGGGTAAGGGCCAACGTCCTGACTTTC. The chain recombines TRBV28 with TRBJ2-6; TRBD2 agrees at 8 bases. V lost 9 bases, J lost 5 bases, and 6 bases stayed unmatched. This CDR3 is 14 amino acids long. The germline V gene encodes CDR1 MDHEN and CDR2 SYDVKM.